Listed here are 21 T cell receptor beta chains from one sample, sequenced in a study of blood T cells in healthy people across ages. A J-beta primer mix and a sample-barcoded 5' primer were used in a second PCR of roughly 6 to 12 cycles. TCRdb fed the 5' RACE reads into MiXCR, producing one record per CDR3 protein. Altogether around 790,000 distinct CDR3 sequences are present, 40% to 50% being singletons, with the ten largest covering roughly 19%. The sequenced material came from blood. The receptor set was obtained from a man aged 60-69 years in good health.

This clonotype was found once. V and J are TRBV5-1 and TRBJ2-1; the match to TRBD1 covers 7 bases. V dropped 3 bases and J dropped 2; count of bases not matched to a gene: 5. This CDR3 spans 15 amino acids. In germline, CDR1 is SGHRS, CDR2 YFSETQ. The CDR3 bases are TGCGCCAGCAGCTGGGGACAGAGTCCCTACAATGAGCAGTTCTTC. This translates into CASSWGQSPYNEQFF.

This chain uses TRBV7-9 with TRBJ2-3, with D perhaps TRBD1 (5 bases). Germline V gene data show CDR1 as SEHNR and CDR2 as FQNEAQ (reference sequence). The V gene lost 2 bases and the J gene lost 0 bases, with 12 bases spanning the gap. This CDR3 has 16 amino acids. CDR3 protein: CASSLRLGLSTDTQYF. CDR3 DNA sequence: TGTGCCAGCAGCTTAAGGCTGGGGCTCAGCACAGATACGCAGTATTTT.

The chain employs TRBV29-1 and TRBJ1-1, with a tentative D call TRBD1 (5 bases). The CDR3 is 14 amino acids. Germline lookup yields CDR1 SQVTM and CDR2 ANQGSEA. V was pared by 4 bases and J by 0 bases, with 12 bases between. The CDR3 spells CSVASGLMNTEAFF. CDR3 DNA sequence: TGCAGCGTTGCATCAGGGCTGATGAACACTGAAGCTTTCTTT.

The chain has TRBV20-1 and TRBJ1-5; 8 bases line up with TRBD1. The CDR3 contains 15 residues. The trim removed 0 bases at V and 7 bases at J, leaving 8 bases unmatched. Germline-derived CDR1 and CDR2 are DFQATT and SNEGSKA (reference sequence). The CDR3 sequence is CSARDRAGGSQPQHF. The CDR3 DNA reads TGCAGTGCTAGAGATCGGGCAGGGGGCAGCCAGCCCCAGCATTTT.

The sample holds many counts of this clonotype. V is TRBV20-1 and J is TRBJ2-7, with D possibly being TRBD1 or TRBD2 (5 bases each). CDR1 and CDR2 from the germline V gene are DFQATT and SNEGSKA (reference sequence). The CDR3 length is 14 residues. V was shortened by 1 base and J by 7 bases, with 17 bases between the two germline ends. The CDR3 nucleotides are TGCAGTGCTAGAGGGAATTGGGACGAGAGGGAGCAGTACTTC. Protein: CSARGNWDEREQYF.

This rearrangement joins TRBV6-2 or TRBV6-3 to TRBJ2-5; a possible D gene is TRBD2 (6 bases). The J call could be wrong; TRBJ2-7 is a better fit for the DNA end. Germline CDR1 is MNHEY and CDR2 is SVGEGT. CDR3 length: 15 residues. The CDR3 is CASTFGQGGIYEQYF. CDR3 sequence (DNA): TGTGCCAGCACCTTCGGGCAGGGAGGAATCTACGAGCAGTACTTC.

This chain joins TRBV2 and TRBJ1-1, with 9 bases identical to TRBD1. Looked up from germline, CDR1 is SNHLY and CDR2 is FYNNEI. The CDR3 spans 15 residues. Trimming cost V 6 bases and J 2 bases; bases outside gene matches: 7. CDR3 nucleotide sequence: TGTGCCAGCAGGGCCAGGACAGGGGACAACACTGAAGCTTTCTTT. Amino acids: CASRARTGDNTEAFF.

This clonotype has only a few counts. The chain links TRBV20-1 to TRBJ1-6; 9 bases match TRBD1. V trimming: 5 bases; J trimming: 10 bases; junction bases outside the gene matches: 6. Germline V gene data show CDR1 as DFQATT and CDR2 as SNEGSKA (reference sequence). The CDR3 spans 13 residues. CDR3 region: CSAVRDRDSPLHF. The CDR3, as DNA: TGCAGTGCTGTGAGGGACAGGGACTCACCCCTCCACTTT.

This clonotype appeared a few times. The V call is TRBV5-1, the J call TRBJ2-1; 11 positions agree with TRBD2. Trimming took 4 bases from V and 0 from J; bases not matched to a gene: 12. The germline V gene encodes CDR1 SGHRS and CDR2 YFSETQ. This CDR3 region has 19 residues. DNA for the CDR3: TGCGCCAGCAGCCCTCTACTAGCGGGGGTCCCGAGCTCCTACAATGAGCAGTTCTTC. It specifies CASSPLLAGVPSSYNEQFF.

The chain couples TRBV4-3 to TRBJ1-6; D is unclear. The V gene's germline CDR1 is LGHNA and CDR2 YSLEER. CDR3 length equals 15 residues. V lost 9 bases, J lost 6 bases, and 18 bases lay in between. In DNA, the CDR3 is TGCGCCAGGGGCCAAGGAGCAGCGACTAATTCACCCCTCCACTTT. The encoded protein is CARGQGAATNSPLHF.

The V gene is TRBV30, the J gene TRBJ2-5; TRBD1 agrees at 10 bases. Matching the DNA end better, TRBJ2-7 makes the J call doubtful. CDR1 GTSNPN and CDR2 SVGIG come from the germline V gene (reference sequence). This CDR3 is 15 amino acids long. CDR3 in amino acids: CAWSPRQGARYEQYF. For the CDR3, the DNA is TGTGCCTGGAGTCCCCGACAGGGGGCGCGATACGAGCAGTACTTC.

V usage is TRBV4-1 and J usage is TRBJ2-3, with D tentatively TRBD1 or TRBD2 (6 bases each). This CDR3 spans 18 amino acids. The germline gives CDR1 MGHRA, CDR2 YSYEKL. Trimming left V 3 bases short and J 4 bases short, with 23 bases between. CDR3 protein: CASSHKRGDAGYSDTQYF. The CDR3 DNA reads as TGCGCCAGCAGCCATAAGAGGGGGGATGCGGGCTACTCAGATACGCAGTATTTT.

This clonotype was observed a handful of times. The genes are TRBV13 and TRBJ2-2, with D perhaps TRBD1 (6 bases). The germline V gene encodes CDR1 PRHDT and CDR2 FYEKMQ (reference sequence). CDR3 length: 16 residues. Trimming took 2 bases from V and 2 from J, leaving 12 bases between them. CDR3 in amino acids: CASSLWQGINTGELFF. The CDR3 DNA reads as TGTGCCAGCAGCTTATGGCAGGGGATTAACACCGGGGAGCTGTTTTTT.

This chain links TRBV27 with TRBJ1-1, with a weak D call TRBD1 (6 bases). V was clipped by 5 bases and J by 1 base, with 11 bases between them. The CDR3 is made up of 14 amino acids. CDR1 and CDR2 (germline): MNHEY, SMNVEV (reference sequence). The CDR3 loop reads CASSPNRENTEAFF. CDR3 DNA sequence: TGTGCCAGCAGTCCGAACAGGGAGAACACTGAAGCTTTCTTT.

V and J are TRBV6-4 and TRBJ1-2; 8 bases are a match to TRBD1. Germline loops: CDR1 MRHNA, CDR2 SNTAGT. J gave up 7 bases and V 6 bases, and 10 bases lay outside the gene matches. This CDR3 has 14 amino acids. CDR3 sequence: CASRSGGATGGYTF. CDR3 DNA sequence: TGTGCCAGCAGATCAGGGGGCGCGACGGGTGGCTACACCTTC.

This clonotype appeared a few times. The rearrangement links TRBV25-1 to TRBJ2-7; D possibly matches TRBD1 or TRBD2 (5 bases each). With the DNA end fitting TRBJ2-5 better, the J assignment may be wrong. The length of the CDR3 is 13 residues. In germline, CDR1 is MGHDK, CDR2 SYGVNS. CDR3 DNA sequence: TGTGCCAGCAGTGATCCGGGACGTGGGACCCAGTACTTC. This codes for CASSDPGRGTQYF.

The V gene is TRBV18, the J gene TRBJ1-4; D not resolved. V gave up 1 base and J gave up 3 bases, with 12 bases separating them. The CDR3 loop spans 16 amino acids. From germline, CDR1 is KGHSH and CDR2 LQKENI. The CDR3 reads CASSPQMTTANEKLFF. As DNA, the CDR3 is TGTGCCAGCTCACCACAGATGACAACAGCTAATGAAAAACTGTTTTTT.

The chain has TRBV7-2 and TRBJ2-3, with TRBD2 identical over 9 bases. CDR1 and CDR2 from the germline V gene are SGHTA and FQGNSA. V shed 6 bases, J shed 3 bases, and the junction held 10 bases outside the gene matches. This CDR3 has 16 residues. The CDR3 reads CASRLHRLAGTDTQYF. DNA of the CDR3: TGTGCCAGCAGACTCCATCGTCTAGCGGGGACAGATACGCAGTATTTT. Variable domain in full (rest from reference TRBV7-2 and TRBJ2-3): GAGVSQSPSNKVTEKGKDVELRCDPISGHTALYWYRQSLGQGLEFLIYFQGNSAPDKSGLPSDRFSAERTGGSVSTLTIQRTQQEDSAVYLCASRLHRLAGTDTQYFGPGTRLTVL.

This chain uses TRBV15 with TRBJ1-3, with unresolved D. V lost 1 base, J lost 7 bases, and 11 bases lay in between. Per the germline V gene, CDR1 is LNHNV and CDR2 is YYDKDF (reference sequence). CDR3 length: 14 residues. CDR3 sequence reads: CATSRATDGNTIYF. In DNA form, the CDR3 reads TGTGCCACCAGCAGAGCGACCGACGGGAACACCATATATTTT.

The chain has TRBV4-1 and TRBJ2-3, with 8 bases identical to TRBD2. The trim removed 7 bases at V and 5 bases at J, leaving 11 bases unmatched. The CDR3 consists of 15 residues. The germline V gene encodes CDR1 MGHRA and CDR2 YSYEKL. The CDR3 loop reads CASIRTGLGGDTQYF. Written as DNA, the CDR3 is TGCGCCAGCATCCGGACGGGACTAGGGGGAGATACGCAGTATTTT.

This chain joins TRBV20-1 and TRBJ1-6, with 7 nucleotides matching TRBD1. From germline, CDR1 is DFQATT and CDR2 SNEGSKA (reference sequence). J was trimmed by 7 bases and V by 5 bases; bases with no gene match: 5. The length of the CDR3 is 13 residues. CDR3 bases: TGCAGTGCTCTCCCGGGACAGAATTCACCCCTCCACTTT. Translated, it gives CSALPGQNSPLHF.